These 5 T cell receptor beta chains share one sample of origin, sequenced in a study of T cells after yellow fever vaccination. From the 5' RACE reads, TCRdb called clonotypes with MiXCR, one entry per CDR3 protein. The sample has about 350,000 distinct CDR3 sequences, around 13% seen once. Sequenced here: CD4+ T cells sorted from PBMCs, sampled 15 days after the yellow fever booster vaccination. The receptor set was obtained from a man younger than 35 who received the YFV17D yellow fever vaccine.

This clonotype has more than one count but fewer than ten. In nucleotides, the CDR3 is TGTGCCAGCAGCCAAGATGTGTGCTCCTACAATGAGCAGTTCTTC. It translates to CASSQDVCSYNEQFF. The rearrangement joins TRBV3-2 to TRBJ2-1. TRBV3-2 is listed as a pseudogene. This CDR3 comprises 15 residues.

The sample holds a few counts of this clonotype. In DNA form, the CDR3 reads TGCGCCAGCAGTGAGTCATACAGGGGGCGCAGGGATGGCTACACCTTC. The encoded protein is CASSESYRGRRDGYTF. The chain carries TRBV10-2 and TRBJ1-2, with 9 bases aligning to TRBD1. The V gene end was trimmed by 0 bases and the J gene end by 6 bases; junction bases not matched to a gene: 8. The CDR3 is 16 amino acids. CDR1 is WSHSY and CDR2 is SAAADI in the germline V gene.

The V and J genes are TRBV11-1 and TRBJ1-1; 7 bases align to TRBD1. Germline lookup yields CDR1 SGHAT and CDR2 FQDESV (reference sequence). The CDR3 length is 14 residues. V trimming: 0 bases; J trimming: 4 bases; junction bases outside the gene matches: 2. The CDR3 region is CASSLAQGSTEAFF. CDR3 coding DNA: TGTGCCAGCAGCTTAGCACAGGGGAGCACTGAAGCTTTCTTT. The whole variable domain, filled in from reference TRBV11-1 and TRBJ1-1, reads EAEVAQSPRYKITEKSQAVAFWCDPISGHATLYWYRQILGQGPELLVQFQDESVVDDSQLPKDRFSAERLKGVDSTLKIQPAELGDSAMYLCASSLAQGSTEAFFGQGTRLTVV.

V usage is TRBV20-1 and J usage is TRBJ2-5; perhaps TRBD2 as D (7 bases). The CDR3 runs 14 residues. V was pared by 4 bases and J by 5 bases, with 17 bases between. Germline lookup yields CDR1 DFQATT and CDR2 SNEGSKA (reference sequence). The CDR3 sequence is CSAILGGGSETQYF. Written as DNA, the CDR3 is TGCAGTGCTATCCTGGGGGGGGGCAGTGAGACCCAGTACTTC.

The chain combines TRBV7-8 with TRBJ1-5; D may be TRBD1 (6 bases). Trimming removed 1 base at V and 9 bases at J, with 16 bases between. The germline V gene has CDR1 SGHVS and CDR2 FQNEAQ. CDR3 length: 15 amino acids. As DNA, the CDR3 is TGTGCCAGCAGCTTAGTTGGGGGGGGGCCTAGGCCCCAGCATTTT. This gives the protein CASSLVGGGPRPQHF.